These 6 T cell receptor beta chains share one sample of origin, sequenced in a study of graft-versus-host responses after intestinal transplantation. Antigens of these TCRs are unknown. Only in-frame clones appear in the TCRdb table, and some are missing; sequencing was by immunoSEQ multiplex PCR. Of some 86,000 clones in the sample, about 87% are singletons; the top ten hold approximately 0.28%. The sequences come from unstimulated CD4+ T cells sorted from spleen or lymph node cells, collected before transplant. The receptors derive from a human donor who was the organ donor for an intestinal transplant.

J is TRBJ2-5 and V is TRBV10-3; 12 positions agree with TRBD2. The last part of the DNA fits TRBJ2-7 better; the J call may be wrong. This CDR3 has 16 residues. CDR1 is ENHRY, CDR2 SYGVKD, per germline. In nucleotides, the CDR3 is TGTGCCATCAGTCCGGCTCCTAGCGGGAGGGCCGACGAGCAGTACTTC. Residues: CAISPAPSGRADEQYF.

V and J are TRBV11-2 and TRBJ2-5; tentative D call: TRBD2 (6 bases). V gave up 5 bases and J gave up 3 bases, with 16 bases separating them. Germline-derived CDR1 and CDR2 are SGHAT and FQNNGV. The CDR3 totals 15 residues. CDR3 DNA: TGTGCCAGCAGCCCCGGACTACCGAGGGAAGAGACCCAGTACTTC. Protein product: CASSPGLPREETQYF.

The chain carries TRBV6-6 and TRBJ1-4; 7 bases map to TRBD1. Germline values: CDR1 MNHNY, CDR2 SVGAGI (reference sequence). This CDR3 region has 15 residues. The ends lost 2 bases at V and 8 bases at J; junction bases unmatched: 8. The CDR3 sequence: CASSYPGQVYEKLFF. CDR3 in DNA: TGTGCCAGCAGTTACCCCGGACAGGTATACGAAAAACTGTTTTTT.

This clone was observed a few times. The V call is TRBV6-1, the J call TRBJ2-7, with unresolved D. Per germline, CDR1 MNHNS and CDR2 SASEGT. The CDR3 runs to 12 residues. Trimming stripped 3 bases from V and 9 bases from J, with 12 bases between. The CDR3 is CASSDPPSVQYF. DNA for the CDR3: TGTGCCAGCAGTGACCCCCCGTCAGTGCAGTACTTC.

The rearrangement joins TRBV6-5 to TRBJ1-2, with D possibly matching TRBD1 (6 bases). Germline lookup yields CDR1 MNHEY and CDR2 SVGAGI. V shed 4 bases and J shed 8 bases, with 14 bases lying between them. This CDR3 spans 13 amino acids. The CDR3 loop reads CASSFHTGRGYTF. DNA of the CDR3: TGTGCCAGCAGTTTCCACACAGGGCGCGGCTACACCTTC.

The chain couples TRBV6-1 to TRBJ2-5, with 8 bases fitting TRBD1. Per germline, CDR1 MNHNS and CDR2 SASEGT. CDR3 length: 19 amino acids. V shed 1 base, J shed 7 bases, and the junction held 20 bases outside the gene matches. In DNA form, the CDR3 reads TGTGCCAGCAGTGAAGGAAGTATACGCTCAGGGGGCGATTGGTGGACCCAGTACTTC. Encoded protein: CASSEGSIRSGGDWWTQYF.